The present T cell receptor beta chain was sequenced within a study of memory CD4+ T cells and cytomegalovirus serostatus. Background on the study: Of the healthy Belgian adults, fewer than 10 were CMV seropositive and 20 to 25 seronegative. Overall study findings and caveats: The CMV-associated TCR signature appears largely within the CD4+ memory repertoire. CD4+ memory repertoires contained 67 of 164 reported CMV TCRbeta sequences. CMV serostatus prediction reached median AUC about 0.95, or 0.9 with US-trained model.

The germline gives CDR1 SGHVS, CDR2 FNYEAQ. This CDR3 is 21 amino acids long. V lost 1 base and J lost 5; bases outside the gene matches: 14. Clones were read by immunoSEQ multiplex PCR, and TCRdb kept only the in-frame ones, dropping some. The data contain 45,000 to 60,000 clones, about 73% of them singletons. The sort gate was single viable CD3+CD4+CD8-CD45RO+ cells for memory CD4+ T cells. Only a few counts were recorded for this clone. As yet, its antigen is unknown. The specimen was memory CD4+ T cells from blood. The clonotype comes from an adult in good health and CMV-seronegative. This chain uses TRBV7-6 with TRBJ2-1, with 16 bases fitting TRBD2. CDR3 DNA sequence: TGTGCCAGCAGCTTAGATAACCCGGGACTAGCGGGAGGGCCTAGGGACAATGAGCAGTTCTTC. This gives the protein CASSLDNPGLAGGPRDNEQFF.